The T cell receptor (beta chain) under discussion was sequenced for a study of cytomegalovirus exposure and HLA in healthy donors. Study background: Findings of an earlier analysis included about 120 million unique TCR beta sequences from some 190 million T cells.

With 60 Vbeta and 13 Jbeta primers, the PCR was carried out. Study processing details: There were 70 million to 95 million unique TCR beta chains by a later count, and around 10 million of them were shared. Clones were sequenced by immunoSEQ multiplex PCR, and TCRdb holds only the in-frame ones, with some missing. The D gene and trimming were derived from the DNA, and the V and J assignments and clone size from that table. Of fewer than 200,000 clones in the sample, about 80% were seen once. Deletions cut 2 bases from V and 5 bases from J, with 10 bases between. The CDR3 loop spans 14 amino acids. Germline assignment: CDR1 SGHNT and CDR2 YYREEE (reference sequence).

The TCR was taken from a woman aged 50 to 60 in good health and CMV-seronegative. The genes are TRBV5-4 and TRBJ1-4; no definite D call. The sequenced sample consisted of PBMCs. The CDR3 loop reads CASSLSLANEKLFF. CDR3 nucleotide sequence: TGTGCCAGCAGCTTAAGCCTAGCAAATGAAAAACTGTTTTTT.